The next 18 T cell receptor beta chains were all read from a single sample in a study of response to subunit inactivated influenza vaccine. TCRdb re-derived calls from the RT-PCR reads in MiXCR, one entry per CDR3 protein. This sample has around 710,000 distinct CDR3 sequences, with approximately 14% found just once. The source was PBMCs from blood, collected less than 15 days before vaccination. All receptors derive from a man aged 50-60 years who received an inactivated influenza vaccine.

The V gene is TRBV4-3, the J gene TRBJ2-3; D might be TRBD2 (6 bases). From germline, CDR1 is LGHNA and CDR2 YSLEER. The CDR3 sequence is 17 residues long. The V end lost 0 bases, the J end lost 2 bases, and 15 bases lay between the germline ends. CDR3 protein: CASSQDLSGTLTDTQYF. The CDR3 DNA follows: TGCGCCAGCAGCCAAGATCTTAGCGGAACCCTCACAGATACGCAGTATTTT.

The chain links TRBV5-1 to TRBJ2-3, with TRBD1 matching over 9 bases. The junction had 7 bases not matched to a gene; V was cut back by 3 bases and J by 2 bases. Looked up from germline, CDR1 is SGHRS and CDR2 is YFSETQ. CDR3 size: 16 residues. CDR3 sequence (DNA): TGCGCCAGCAGCTCCATACAGGGGGCGGTCACAGATACGCAGTATTTT. Encoded protein: CASSSIQGAVTDTQYF.

This clonotype showed up many times. V gene TRBV12-3 or TRBV12-4 combines with J gene TRBJ1-5, with 7 nucleotides matching TRBD1. V lost 1 base to trimming and J lost 2 bases; unmatched junction nucleotides: 2. This CDR3 is 15 amino acids long. The CDR3 DNA follows: TGTGCCAGCAGTTTAGGAGGGGGCCGCAATCAGCCCCAGCATTTT. Translating it yields CASSLGGGRNQPQHF.

This clonotype has ten or more counts. The chain uses TRBV12-5 and TRBJ2-3, with a weak D call TRBD2 (6 bases). V shed 3 bases and J shed 0 bases, with 13 bases lying between them. The CDR3 consists of 16 residues. CDR1 and CDR2 (germline): LGHNT, FRNRAP. CDR3 region: CASGLIRERSTDTQYF. The CDR3 DNA reads TGTGCTAGTGGTTTAATCCGGGAGCGTAGCACAGATACGCAGTATTTT.

There are many counts of this clonotype. The chain combines TRBV6-6 with TRBJ1-2; D may be TRBD1 (6 bases). Trimming removed 4 bases from V and 8 bases from J, with 11 bases in between. CDR3 length equals 12 residues. Germline assignment: CDR1 MNHNY and CDR2 SVGAGI (reference sequence). The CDR3, as DNA: TGTGCCAGCAGTTCCAACAGGGAAGGCTACACCTTC. Amino acid sequence: CASSSNREGYTF.

The CDR3 DNA follows: TGTGCCAGCAGCCGTTTACTAGCGGGGGGAGGTACGCAGTATTTT. Protein: CASSRLLAGGGTQYF. The V and J genes are TRBV3-1 and TRBJ2-3; 12 bases align to TRBD2. V shed 4 bases and J 8 bases; nucleotides not matched to a gene: 7. The CDR3 sequence is 15 residues long. Germline V lookup: CDR1 LGHDT, CDR2 YNNKEL (reference sequence).

The chain joins TRBV11-2 to TRBJ2-7; D tentatively fits TRBD1 or TRBD2 (6 bases each). The CDR3 extends over 14 amino acids. CDR1 is SGHAT and CDR2 is FQNNGV in the germline V gene. The V end lost 5 bases, the J end lost 7 bases, and 18 bases lay between the germline ends. CDR3 sequence reads: CASSRQVGRGEQYF. The CDR3 DNA is TGTGCCAGCAGCAGACAGGTGGGGCGGGGAGAGCAGTACTTC.

In this sample, this clonotype turned up a few times. The chain carries TRBV28 and TRBJ2-2, with a possible D match to TRBD1 (6 bases). V was pared by 6 bases and J by 4 bases, with 9 bases between. CDR1 and CDR2 (germline): MDHEN, SYDVKM. There are 13 residues in the CDR3. The CDR3 here is CASRQGGTGELFF. In nucleotides, the CDR3 is TGTGCCAGCAGACAGGGTGGCACCGGGGAGCTGTTTTTT.

This clonotype turned up a few times. The CDR3, as DNA: TGCAGTTTGGGACTAAGGATTTACAATGAGCAGTTCTTC. Translated, it gives CSLGLRIYNEQFF. The genes are TRBV20-1 and TRBJ2-1; 7 nucleotides match TRBD2. The trim removed 8 bases at V and 4 bases at J, leaving 8 bases unmatched. The V gene's germline CDR1 is DFQATT and CDR2 SNEGSKA (reference sequence). This CDR3 spans 13 amino acids.

The chain joins TRBV4-3 to TRBJ2-1; D is unresolved. The CDR3 has 14 residues. V was pared by 5 bases and J by 6 bases, with 14 bases between. CDR1 is LGHNA and CDR2 is YSLEER in the germline V gene. CDR3 loop: CASSSQPWGNEQFF. The CDR3 bases are TGCGCCAGCAGCTCTCAGCCATGGGGCAATGAGCAGTTCTTC.

This clonotype was counted a few times. V and J are TRBV12-3 or TRBV12-4 and TRBJ1-1; D is uncertain. Trimming cost V 2 bases and J 4 bases, with 11 bases left between them. The length of the CDR3 is 14 residues. CDR3 residues: CASSLSGQATEAFF. The CDR3 DNA reads as TGTGCCAGCAGTTTATCCGGGCAGGCCACTGAAGCTTTCTTT.

This chain links TRBV10-2 with TRBJ1-4, with TRBD1 matching 7 bases. CDR1 and CDR2 (germline): WSHSY, SAAADI. After removal of 6 bases from V and 8 bases from J, the junction contained 0 bases not matched to a gene. The CDR3 is 11 residues long. In DNA, the CDR3 is TGCGCCAGCAGGGACAGGGAAAAACTGTTTTTT. Its protein is CASRDREKLFF.

V usage is TRBV2 and J usage is TRBJ2-1; weak D call: TRBD2 (5 bases). Germline V CDR1 and CDR2: SNHLY, FYNNEI. The CDR3 is made up of 13 amino acids. V was trimmed by 6 bases and J by 10 bases, leaving 16 bases between them. The CDR3: CASRETGFGEQFF. Written as DNA, the CDR3 is TGTGCCAGCAGAGAAACGGGGTTTGGAGAGCAGTTCTTC.

Only a few counts were recorded for this clonotype. The CDR3 spells CAWRKERATDTQYF. CDR3 in DNA: TGTGCCTGGAGGAAAGAACGAGCAACAGATACGCAGTATTTT. The genes are TRBV30 and TRBJ2-3; D gene uncertain. Looked up from germline, CDR1 is GTSNPN and CDR2 is SVGIG (reference sequence). The CDR3 extends over 14 amino acids. V was shortened by 3 bases and J by 3 bases, with 13 bases between the two germline ends.

This clonotype was picked up a small number of times. The chain couples TRBV29-1 to TRBJ1-1; D remains unclear. V was clipped by 3 bases and J by 6 bases, with 8 bases between them. The CDR3 covers 11 residues. CDR1 SQVTM and CDR2 ANQGSEA come from the germline V gene. CDR3 residues: CSVDNFPEAFF. The CDR3 region has the DNA TGCAGCGTTGATAATTTCCCTGAAGCTTTCTTT.

This clonotype was counted between two and nine times. The chain links TRBV6-5 to TRBJ2-2; the D is unclear. Trimming removed 2 bases from V and 1 base from J, with 5 bases in between. Germline V gene data show CDR1 as MNHEY and CDR2 as SVGAGI. The CDR3 is made up of 14 amino acids. The CDR3 sequence is CASSYAENTGELFF. The DNA for the CDR3 is TGTGCCAGCAGTTACGCAGAGAACACCGGGGAGCTGTTTTTT.

This chain joins TRBV30 and TRBJ2-3; D remains ambiguous. V lost 5 bases, J lost 9 bases, and 9 bases lay in between. Per germline, CDR1 GTSNPN and CDR2 SVGIG (reference sequence). The CDR3 is made up of 10 amino acids. CDR3 DNA sequence: TGTGCCTGGGCTTTGGGAACGCAGTATTTT. This gives the protein CAWALGTQYF.

There are many counts of this clonotype. The chain couples TRBV20-1 to TRBJ1-5; D unresolved. V gave up 2 bases and J gave up 0 bases, with 14 bases separating them. The CDR3 runs to 16 residues. The germline V gene encodes CDR1 DFQATT and CDR2 SNEGSKA (reference sequence). The CDR3 bases are TGCAGTGCTAGATCTGATATCCGTGGTAGCAATCAGCCCCAGCATTTT. Amino acids: CSARSDIRGSNQPQHF.